This T cell receptor beta chain was captured by sequencing in a study of shared clonotypes between healthy human individuals (dated by TCRdb to 2020 to 2021). About the investigation overall: A few men and a couple of women, aged 18 to 49 years, made up the cohort. Per donor, leukapheresis produced somewhere between about 0.9 and 10 billion PBMCs. The study deeply sequenced blood TCR repertoires of 5 or 6 healthy adults to estimate repertoire size and the extent of clonotype sharing between individuals. For each donor, three plates each were used for CD4 naive and CD4 memory, two plates were used for CD8 naive, and one plate was used for CD8 memory. To increase sequencing depth and limit assay-specific biases, TCR repertoire library preparation and sequencing were carried out by different laboratories using diverse techniques. Overall study results and their limits: Incomplete sequencing was indicated by rarefaction of sorted-subset datasets, despite the large sequencing depth. Based on pairwise subsampling, the degree of clonotype sharing among donors was expected to be affected by sequencing depth. Sharing across a few donors was observed for around 5% of naive CD4, about 4% of naive CD8, over 2% of memory CD4, and roughly 0.4% of memory CD8 clonotypes. Higher generation probabilities were observed for clonotypes shared by all four sorted-subset donors than for non-shared clonotypes. Naive subsets generally had larger estimated clonotype richness than memory subsets did. The small number of donors limited the genetic and exposure-history diversity represented. Sampling was restricted to blood, and TCR repertoires in tissue are likely to differ from TCR repertoires in blood.

Using the deep immunoSEQ assay, TCR CDR3 regions were amplified from genomic DNA by multiplex PCR. Extracted genomic DNA from each cell subset was spread evenly across all wells of several immunoSEQ 96-well plates, with each plate serving as a replicate. For sorted subsets, each replicate PCR was loaded with approximately 0.2 ug genomic DNA, equivalent to 30,000 or so T cell genomes. Purified libraries were measured with a Qubit 3.0 fluorometer, size-checked on a Bioanalyzer 2100, and measured again with the KAPA Library Quantification kit. Each immunoSEQ 96-well plate was sequenced on its own single-read 150-cycle Illumina NextSeq 550 flow cell. The paper's data handling went like this. The immunoSEQ output contained only junctional sequences without quality scores, so filtering could not match that applied to full-length reads. To assign V/J genes and CDR3, sequences were annotated using PyIR, a Python wrapper for IgBLAST v1.9, with IMGT germline references. Reads with weak V/J assignments (E-value above 1e-6), missing CDR3, stop codons, out-of-frame junctions, or ambiguous translated residues were removed. V3J clonotypes were defined as sequences sharing the same inferred V gene, J gene, and CDR3 amino acid sequence. Percentage overlap between repertoires was computed as shared unique clonotypes divided by the size of the smaller repertoire. Richness of each repertoire was evaluated using RTK rarefaction, the Chao1 estimator, and Recon v2.1 estimates of unobserved clonotypes. Generation probabilities for all TCRbeta clonotypes obtained by the gDNA method from several donors were computed using OLGA. Here the immuneACCESS table is served through TCRdb, limited to in-frame sequences with V and J called. Missing clones are a known gap in these copies; in checked studies unresolved V genes cover under half, and the rest lacks a known reason. V and J calls plus clone size are reproduced from that table; the DNA served to infer D and trimming. The sample contains 330,000 or so clones, less than 75% of them found a single time. In total, the top ten clones hold over 9.5% of the sample.

The CDR3, from cysteine to phenylalanine, totals 16 residues. The retained sequence is limited to the CDR3, 48 bases, with the frame set at the first base. CDR1 SGHRS and CDR2 YFSETQ were looked up in the germline V gene. At the junction V is shortened by 0 bases and J by 6 bases; bases outside the gene matches: 11. The donors were healthy, HIV-negative adults who had no recently reported acute infections or vaccinations. Every donor was a Caucasian adult living in Nashville, Tennessee, USA. CD4+ T cells were enriched by magnetic negative selection, after which naive cells were positively selected on CD45RA and the negative fraction was taken as the memory subset. After blood collection by leukapheresis, PBMCs were isolated using Ficoll-Histopaque density gradient centrifugation and then cryopreserved in the vapor phase of liquid nitrogen. Analytical flow cytometry was used to check the purity and quantity of every magnetically sorted T cell population. Genomic DNA was isolated from every sorted fraction and measured by UV absorbance on a Nanodrop 2000c.

Details on this clone: What antigen it recognizes has not been identified. Base qualities are missing; no much larger clone stands one base away.

Recombination linked TRBV5-1 to TRBJ1-1, with 7 bases matching TRBD1. Source material: memory CD4+ T cells sorted from blood. The intended sense of this specimen's cell subset or site label: CD45RA-negative fraction. The source is a man aged 30-40 years in good health. In nucleotide form, the sequence is TGCGCCAGCAGCTTGGGACAGGGTACGGGTGGTTCTGAAGCTTTCTTT. Translated, this gives CASSLGQGTGGSEAFF.